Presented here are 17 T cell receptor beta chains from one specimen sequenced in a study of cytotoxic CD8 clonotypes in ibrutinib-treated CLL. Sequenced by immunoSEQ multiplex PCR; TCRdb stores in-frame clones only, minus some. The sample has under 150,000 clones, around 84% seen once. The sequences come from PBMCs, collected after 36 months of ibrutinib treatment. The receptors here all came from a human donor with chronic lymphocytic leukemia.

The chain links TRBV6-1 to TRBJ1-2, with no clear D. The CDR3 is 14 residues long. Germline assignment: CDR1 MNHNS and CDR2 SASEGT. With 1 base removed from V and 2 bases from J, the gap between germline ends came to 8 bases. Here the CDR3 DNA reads TGTGCCAGCAGTGAAGGCCCCGGGAACTATGGCTACACCTTC. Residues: CASSEGPGNYGYTF.

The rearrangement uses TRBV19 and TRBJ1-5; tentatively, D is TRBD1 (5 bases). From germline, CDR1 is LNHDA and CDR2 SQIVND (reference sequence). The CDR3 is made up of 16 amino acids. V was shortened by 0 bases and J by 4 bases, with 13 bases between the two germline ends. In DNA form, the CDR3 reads TGTGCCAGTAGTATAGAAAGGACATCTGGGAATCAGCCCCAGCATTTT. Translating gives CASSIERTSGNQPQHF.

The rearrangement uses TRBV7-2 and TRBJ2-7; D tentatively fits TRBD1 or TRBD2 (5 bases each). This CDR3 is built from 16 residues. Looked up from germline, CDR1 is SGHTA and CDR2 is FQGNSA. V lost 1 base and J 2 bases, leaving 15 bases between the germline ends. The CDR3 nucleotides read TGTGCCAGCAGCTTAGGCGGGTCAGGGTGGCCCTACGAGCAGTACTTC. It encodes CASSLGGSGWPYEQYF.

The CDR3 reads CSVEGQRNYNEQFF. The CDR3 bases are TGCAGCGTTGAAGGGCAGAGAAACTACAATGAGCAGTTCTTC. The V call is TRBV29-1, the J call TRBJ2-1; D gene ambiguous. This CDR3 contains 14 residues. Germline values: CDR1 SQVTM, CDR2 ANQGSEA. Trimming pared 1 base from V and 3 bases from J, leaving 10 bases between.

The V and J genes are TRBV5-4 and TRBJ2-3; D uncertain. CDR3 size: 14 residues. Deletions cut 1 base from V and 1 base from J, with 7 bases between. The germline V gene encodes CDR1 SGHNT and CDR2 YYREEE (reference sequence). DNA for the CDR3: TGTGCCAGCAGCTTGAGGAAGGGCACAGATACGCAGTATTTT. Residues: CASSLRKGTDTQYF. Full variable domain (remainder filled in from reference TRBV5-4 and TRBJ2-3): ETGVTQSPTHLIKTRGQQVTLRCSSQSGHNTVSWYQQALGQGPQFIFQYYREEENGRGNFPPRFSGLQFPNYSSELNVNALELDDSALYLCASSLRKGTDTQYFGPGTRLTVL.

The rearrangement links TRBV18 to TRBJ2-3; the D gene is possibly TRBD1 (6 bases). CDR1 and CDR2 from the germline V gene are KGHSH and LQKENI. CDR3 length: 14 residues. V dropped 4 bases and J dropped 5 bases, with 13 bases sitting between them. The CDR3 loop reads CASSQTSGEDTQYF. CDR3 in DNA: TGTGCCAGCTCACAAACCTCAGGGGAAGATACGCAGTATTTT.

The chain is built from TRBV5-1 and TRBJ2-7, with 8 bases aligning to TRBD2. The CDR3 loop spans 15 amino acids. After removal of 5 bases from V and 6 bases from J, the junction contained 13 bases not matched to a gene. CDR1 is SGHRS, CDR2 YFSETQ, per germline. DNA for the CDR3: TGCGCCAGCAGGAGCATCACCACGGGGGGGTCCGAGCAGTACTTC. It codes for CASRSITTGGSEQYF.

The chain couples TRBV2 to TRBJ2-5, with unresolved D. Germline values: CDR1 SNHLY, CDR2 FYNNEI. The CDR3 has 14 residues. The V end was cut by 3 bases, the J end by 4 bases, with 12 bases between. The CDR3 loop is CASSDPRTGETQYF. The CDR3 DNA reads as TGTGCCAGCAGTGACCCGAGGACGGGAGAGACCCAGTACTTC. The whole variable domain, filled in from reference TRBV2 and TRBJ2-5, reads EPEVTQTPSHQVTQMGQEVILRCVPISNHLYFYWYRQILGQKVEFLVSFYNNEISEKSEIFDDQFSVERPDGSNFTLKIRSTKLEDSAMYFCASSDPRTGETQYFGPGTRLLVL.

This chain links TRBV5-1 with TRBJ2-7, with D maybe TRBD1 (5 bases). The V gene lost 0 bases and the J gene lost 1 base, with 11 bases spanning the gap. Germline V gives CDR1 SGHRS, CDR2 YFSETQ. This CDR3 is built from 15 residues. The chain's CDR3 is CASSLALGASYEQYF. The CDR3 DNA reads TGCGCCAGCAGCTTGGCCTTAGGGGCATCCTACGAGCAGTACTTC.

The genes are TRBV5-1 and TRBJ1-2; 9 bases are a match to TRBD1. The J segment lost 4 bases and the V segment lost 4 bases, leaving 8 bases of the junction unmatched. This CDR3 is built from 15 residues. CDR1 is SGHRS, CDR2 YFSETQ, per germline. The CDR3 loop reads CASSPETGGGYGYTF. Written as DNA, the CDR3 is TGCGCCAGCAGCCCCGAGACAGGGGGGGGCTATGGCTACACCTTC.

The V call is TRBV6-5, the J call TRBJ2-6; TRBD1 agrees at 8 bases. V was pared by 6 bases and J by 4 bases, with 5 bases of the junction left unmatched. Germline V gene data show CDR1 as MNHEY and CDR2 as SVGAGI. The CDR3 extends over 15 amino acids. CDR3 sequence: CASSSDRVGANVLTF. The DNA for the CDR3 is TGTGCCAGCAGCTCGGACAGGGTCGGGGCCAACGTCCTGACTTTC.

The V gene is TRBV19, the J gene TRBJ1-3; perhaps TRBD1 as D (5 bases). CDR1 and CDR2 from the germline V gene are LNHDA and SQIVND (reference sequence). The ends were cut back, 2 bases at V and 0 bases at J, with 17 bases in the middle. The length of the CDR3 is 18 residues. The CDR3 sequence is CASSIFFTTASSGNTIYF. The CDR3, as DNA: TGTGCCAGTAGTATATTCTTCACGACAGCGAGCTCTGGAAACACCATATATTTT.

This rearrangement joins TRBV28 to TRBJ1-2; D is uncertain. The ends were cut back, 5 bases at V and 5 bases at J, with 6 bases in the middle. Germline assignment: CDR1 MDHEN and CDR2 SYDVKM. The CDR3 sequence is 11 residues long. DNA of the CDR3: TGTGCCAGCAGTACGACTTATGGCTACACCTTC. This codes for CASSTTYGYTF.

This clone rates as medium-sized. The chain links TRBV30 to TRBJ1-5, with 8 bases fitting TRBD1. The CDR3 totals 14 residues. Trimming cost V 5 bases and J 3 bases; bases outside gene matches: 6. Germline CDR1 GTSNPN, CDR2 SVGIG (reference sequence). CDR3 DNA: TGTGCCTGGGAGACAGGGGCCGACAATCAGCCCCAGCATTTT. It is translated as CAWETGADNQPQHF.

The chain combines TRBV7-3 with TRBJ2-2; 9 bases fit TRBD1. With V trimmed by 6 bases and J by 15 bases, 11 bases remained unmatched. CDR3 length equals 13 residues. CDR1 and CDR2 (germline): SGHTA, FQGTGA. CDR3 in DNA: TGTGCCAGCAGGGATATTGGGACAGGGAGGTTGTTTTTT. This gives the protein CASRDIGTGRLFF.

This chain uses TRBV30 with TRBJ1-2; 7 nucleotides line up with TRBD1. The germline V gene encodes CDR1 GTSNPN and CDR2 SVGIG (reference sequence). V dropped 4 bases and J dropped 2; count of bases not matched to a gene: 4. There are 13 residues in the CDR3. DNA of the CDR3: TGTGCCTGGAATGGACAGGAAAACTATGGCTACACCTTC. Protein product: CAWNGQENYGYTF.

CDR3: CASRGGGISSDTQYF. CDR3 nucleotide sequence: TGTGCCAGCAGGGGAGGGGGGATATCTTCCGATACGCAGTATTTT. The chain couples TRBV2 to TRBJ2-3; TRBD2 is a possible D gene (7 bases). In germline, CDR1 is SNHLY, CDR2 FYNNEI. V was cut by 6 bases and J by 6 bases, with 19 bases left in between. The CDR3 loop spans 15 amino acids.